A selection of T cell receptor beta chains follows, all from one sample in a study of T cells in Graves' hyperthyroidism and ophthalmopathy. From the multiplex PCR reads, TCRdb called clonotypes with MiXCR, one entry per CDR3 protein. The sample carries hundreds of thousands of distinct CDR3 sequences, roughly 32% recorded once. Input material: blood. All receptors come from a woman aged 40 to 50 with Graves' hyperthyroidism. CDR3s leave out the opening cysteine and the closing phenylalanine or tryptophan. Fields, in order: V gene, D gene, J gene, CDR3 protein. The D gene is left open where the match is weak.

>TRBV10-3|NA|TRBJ1-1
AILGAAGDTEAF
>TRBV7-2|NA|TRBJ2-5
ASSHRLNTHAGGQETQY
>TRBV24-1|NA|TRBJ1-3
ATSAGNTIY
>TRBV20-1|TRBD1|TRBJ2-5
SARREGQGFETQY
>TRBV2|TRBD1|TRBJ1-1
ASIAGTGGLARYTEAF
>TRBV2|NA|TRBJ2-7
ASSEDSLQGYEQY
>TRBV7-2|NA|TRBJ2-6
ATSFASGANVLT
>TRBV10-3|NA|TRBJ2-7
ASERQAVNEQY
>TRBV7-2|NA|TRBJ1-2
ASPSRGGGYT
>TRBV6-5|TRBD1|TRBJ1-5
ASSYSAGTVNQPQH
>TRBV19|NA|TRBJ1-6
ASSMGRQNSPLH
>TRBV2|NA|TRBJ1-2
ASSSPLGYT
>TRBV7-9|NA|TRBJ2-7
ASSLGVTRSYEQY
>TRBV24-1|TRBD1|TRBJ2-7
ATSSGQGLNEQY
>TRBV6-5|TRBD2|TRBJ2-7
ASRPLAGGRLGYEQY
>TRBV25-1|NA|TRBJ1-2
ASSESGLTSNGYT
>TRBV28|NA|TRBJ1-5
ARPGPSNQPQH
>TRBV7-2|NA|TRBJ1-2
ASSLAAGASPNYGYT
>TRBV9|NA|TRBJ2-5
ASTRAGTQETQY
>TRBV6-2/TRBV6-3|TRBD1|TRBJ1-5
ASSYSTWTGDQPQH
>TRBV10-3|NA|TRBJ1-3
ASSYNVRGNTIY
>TRBV4-3|NA|TRBJ1-4
ASSQEPRGTNEKLF
>TRBV11-3|NA|TRBJ2-7
ASSGLWKGQY
>TRBV7-9|NA|TRBJ1-6
ASSLGSGGPNSPLH
>TRBV11-2|TRBD1|TRBJ1-2
ASSHGRTGRHGYT
>TRBV6-6|NA|TRBJ2-7
ASSDKPYEQY
>TRBV29-1|TRBD1|TRBJ1-2
SVDRDRGVGSYT
>TRBV20-1|NA|TRBJ2-5
SARPPQETQY
>TRBV4-3|NA|TRBJ1-5
ASSDRTQAEGGQPQH
>TRBV10-3|NA|TRBJ1-3
AISESEPRVSGNTIY
>TRBV4-3|NA|TRBJ2-5
ASSQIRAPQGETQY
>TRBV3-1|NA|TRBJ1-5
ASSPQGIGNQPQH
>TRBV19|NA|TRBJ2-5
ATQRGQETQY
>TRBV14|NA|TRBJ2-3
ASSQSFAGLMNTQY
>TRBV7-9|NA|TRBJ2-2
ASSSLRGPAGELF
>TRBV6-5|NA|TRBJ1-5
ASSPDAFRQPQH
>TRBV5-6|TRBD1|TRBJ1-2
ASSLEPRTGGNGYT
>TRBV7-3|NA|TRBJ2-2
ASSSANTGELF
>TRBV10-3|NA|TRBJ2-5
AINLRETQY
>TRBV20-1|NA|TRBJ2-7
SASDSPYEQY
>TRBV20-1|TRBD2|TRBJ2-5
SAMGVLARNQETQY
>TRBV6-5|NA|TRBJ1-2
ASSSFGYT
>TRBV7-2|TRBD1|TRBJ1-4
ASASSGDSLWEKLF
>TRBV19|NA|TRBJ1-2
ASSILGQRGYGYT
>TRBV12-3/TRBV12-4|NA|TRBJ1-1
ASSARTVLGMNTEAF
>TRBV7-9|TRBD1|TRBJ1-1
ASSSRQGTNTEAF
>TRBV19|TRBD2|TRBJ2-2
ASSSGGGNTGELF
>TRBV5-1|NA|TRBJ1-2
ASSFKGSFYT